The 24 T cell receptor beta chains in this list originate from one sample, sequenced in a study of human T cells and chemical hapten exposure. Time point reported: healthy volunteer bleed at 6 weeks. Researchers extracted total RNA from unfractionated whole blood. TCRdb re-called the RACE reads through MiXCR, storing one row per CDR3 protein. The data show more than 35,000 distinct CDR3 sequences, with around 3.4% seen just once and about 6% held by the top ten. Sequenced input: whole blood. The receptors come from a human donor in good health. Some clones in this sample may be carry-over from other donors' samples.

This clonotype was counted a few times. This sequence joins TRBV7-9 and TRBJ2-7; no clear D. Between the trimmed V and J ends, which lost 1 base and 5 bases, there was a span of 18 bases. CDR1 and CDR2 (germline): SEHNR, FQNEAQ (reference sequence). The CDR3 runs to 16 residues. Here the CDR3 reads CASSLDLTLEEDEQYF. The CDR3 DNA follows: TGTGCCAGCAGCTTAGATCTTACACTCGAAGAGGACGAGCAGTACTTC. Full variable domain (remainder filled in from reference TRBV7-9 and TRBJ2-7): DTGVSQNPRHKITKRGQNVTFRCDPISEHNRLYWYRQTLGQGPEFLTYFQNEAQLEKSRLLSDRFSAERPKGSFSTLEIQRTEQGDSAMYLCASSLDLTLEEDEQYFGPGTRLTVT.

This clonotype was detected many times. The chain employs TRBV5-6 and TRBJ1-6; TRBD1 is a possible D gene (5 bases). Germline V gene lookup returns CDR1 SGHDT and CDR2 YYEEEE. There are 13 residues in the CDR3. The V gene lost 1 base and the J gene lost 9 bases, with 8 bases spanning the gap. CDR3 coding DNA: TGTGCCAGCAGCTTGCCAGGGCGTTCACCCCTCCACTTT. Its protein is CASSLPGRSPLHF.

Remarks on this clonotype: A much larger clone lies a single base off, so this may be a read error. The V call is TRBV20-1, the J call TRBJ2-3, with 9 bases fitting TRBD2. The CDR3 runs 18 residues. The germline V gene encodes CDR1 DFQATT and CDR2 SNEGSKA (reference sequence). V dropped 7 bases and J dropped 0; count of bases not matched to a gene: 17. This CDR3 is CSVGAIKRLAVSTDTQYF. The CDR3 coding sequence is TGCAGTGTTGGGGCCATAAAGCGACTAGCGGTTAGCACAGATACGCAGTATTTT.

This chain connects TRBV7-9 to TRBJ1-5, with D possibly matching TRBD1 (6 bases). With 4 bases removed from V and 0 bases from J, the gap between germline ends came to 16 bases. CDR3 length: 17 residues. Germline V lookup: CDR1 SEHNR, CDR2 FQNEAQ (reference sequence). The CDR3 here is CASSSGLTGRSNQPQHF. DNA for the CDR3: TGTGCCAGCAGCTCCGGCCTGACAGGCCGTAGCAATCAGCCCCAGCATTTT.

This clonotype was recorded many times. The rearrangement uses TRBV6-5 and TRBJ2-7, with TRBD2 matching over 9 bases. This CDR3 has 16 amino acids. V lost 2 bases, J lost 2 bases, and 7 bases stayed unmatched. From germline, CDR1 is MNHEY and CDR2 SVGAGI. CDR3 DNA: TGTGCCAGCAGTTACGGACATAGCGGGAGTGCCTACGAGCAGTACTTC. Translating gives CASSYGHSGSAYEQYF.

This clonotype was seen at least ten times. The chain uses TRBV9 and TRBJ2-7, with TRBD1 matching over 7 bases. This CDR3 region has 15 residues. Germline CDR1 SGDLS, CDR2 YYNGEE. With 0 bases clipped from V and 1 base from J, the junction kept 4 bases outside the gene matches. Written as DNA, the CDR3 is TGTGCCAGCAGCGTAGGGACAGGCCTTTCCTACGAGCAGTACTTC. As protein: CASSVGTGLSYEQYF.

Many counts were recorded for this clonotype. The chain is built from TRBV6-2 or TRBV6-3 and TRBJ2-3; no clear D. Germline V CDR1 and CDR2: MNHEY, SVGEGT. V lost 7 bases and J 4 bases, leaving 18 bases between the germline ends. This CDR3 region has 15 residues. This CDR3 reads CASIPRSALPDTQYF. CDR3 coding DNA: TGTGCCAGCATTCCACGCAGTGCCCTCCCAGATACGCAGTATTTT.

The sample holds many counts of this clonotype. This chain uses TRBV29-1 with TRBJ2-7; TRBD2 matches 8 bases. CDR1 is SQVTM and CDR2 is ANQGSEA in the germline V gene. There are 13 residues in the CDR3. J gave up 6 bases and V 5 bases, and 9 bases lay outside the gene matches. CDR3 sequence: CSVTASGYSEQYF. In nucleotides, the CDR3 is TGCAGCGTTACAGCTAGCGGGTATAGCGAGCAGTACTTC.

This clonotype was seen a few times. The chain couples TRBV28 to TRBJ1-5, with D unclear. Germline loops: CDR1 MDHEN, CDR2 SYDVKM. CDR3 length: 12 residues. Trimming left V 4 bases short and J 4 bases short, with 5 bases between. The CDR3 bases are TGTGCCAGCAGTTCCATGAATCAGCCCCAGCATTTT. Translating it yields CASSSMNQPQHF. Combining the CDR3 with reference TRBV28 and TRBJ1-5 gives the whole variable domain DVKVTQSSRYLVKRTGEKVFLECVQDMDHENMFWYRQDPGLGLRLIYFSYDVKMKEKGDIPEGYSVSREKKERFSLILESASTNQTSMYLCASSSMNQPQHFGDGTRLSIL.

The chain couples TRBV5-1 to TRBJ2-1; 9 bases are a match to TRBD1. Looked up from germline, CDR1 is SGHRS and CDR2 is YFSETQ. Unmatched junction bases numbered 6, after V lost 4 bases and J lost 1 base. The CDR3 is 16 residues long. Here the CDR3 DNA reads TGCGCCAGCAGCCGAGGACAGGGGTCGTCCTACAATGAGCAGTTCTTC. Translating it yields CASSRGQGSSYNEQFF.

This clonotype showed up just a few times. The chain joins TRBV2 to TRBJ1-1, with 7 bases identical to TRBD1. Unmatched junction bases numbered 3, after V lost 7 bases and J lost 1 base. CDR3 length: 13 amino acids. From germline, CDR1 is SNHLY and CDR2 FYNNEI. This CDR3 reads CASIRTGNTEAFF. In DNA form, the CDR3 reads TGTGCCAGCATACGGACAGGGAACACTGAAGCTTTCTTT.

This clonotype was counted ten times or more. This sequence joins TRBV4-1 and TRBJ2-3; 8 bases fit TRBD1. Germline CDR1 is MGHRA and CDR2 is YSYEKL. CDR3 length equals 13 residues. V gave up 6 bases and J gave up 6 bases; unmatched junction bases: 5. The CDR3 loop reads CASRDRQGDTQYF. Here the CDR3 DNA reads TGCGCCAGCAGGGACAGACAGGGGGATACGCAGTATTTT.

This clonotype was detected ten times or more. The CDR3 DNA follows: TGCGCCAGCAGCCAACCTAGCGGGAGGTCTAAAAATGAGCAGTTCTTC. It codes for CASSQPSGRSKNEQFF. The gene calls are TRBV4-1 and TRBJ2-1, with 11 bases identical to TRBD2. The junction had 7 bases not matched to a gene; V was cut back by 2 bases and J by 7 bases. The CDR3 spans 16 residues. The germline CDR1 and CDR2 sequences are MGHRA and YSYEKL.

This clonotype has a count of ten or more. This chain connects TRBV9 to TRBJ2-7, with 8 bases matching TRBD2. The CDR3 sequence is 14 residues long. Germline-derived CDR1 and CDR2 are SGDLS and YYNGEE. J lost 5 bases, V lost 1 base, and 5 bases had no gene match. The CDR3 loop is CASSVRAGVDEQYF. The CDR3 region has the DNA TGTGCCAGCAGCGTAAGAGCGGGAGTTGACGAGCAGTACTTC.

This clonotype was seen a handful of times. V is TRBV7-9 and J is TRBJ1-5; no clear D. V lost 1 base and J lost 3, with 1 base in between. Germline loops: CDR1 SEHNR, CDR2 FQNEAQ (reference sequence). The CDR3 totals 12 residues. The CDR3 nucleotides read TGTGCCAGCAGCTTAGTCAATCAGCCCCAGCATTTT. It codes for CASSLVNQPQHF.

This clonotype has a handful of counts. The V call is TRBV12-5, the J call TRBJ1-1, with a tentative D call TRBD1 (5 bases). V was cut by 2 bases and J by 8 bases, with 12 bases left in between. Germline-derived CDR1 and CDR2 are LGHNT and FRNRAP. The CDR3 loop spans 13 amino acids. The CDR3 nucleotides are TGTGCTAGTGGTTTGAACCCGCGGACAGAAGCTTTCTTT. The encoded protein is CASGLNPRTEAFF.

This clonotype has a handful of counts. The J gene is TRBJ1-2, the V gene TRBV4-1; TRBD1 agrees at 8 bases. The V segment lost 3 bases and the J segment 10 bases; nucleotides outside the gene matches: 10. The germline gives CDR1 MGHRA, CDR2 YSYEKL. There are 14 residues in the CDR3. CDR3 amino acids: CASSHGQGALFYTF. In DNA form, the CDR3 reads TGCGCCAGCAGCCATGGACAGGGTGCCCTTTTCTACACCTTC.

This clonotype showed up many times. V usage is TRBV7-6 and J usage is TRBJ2-7, with D unclear. CDR3 length: 13 residues. Looked up from germline, CDR1 is SGHVS and CDR2 is FNYEAQ. The V end lost 5 bases, the J end lost 5 bases, and 13 bases lay between the germline ends. CDR3 region: CASSTTPIDEQYF. The CDR3 bases are TGTGCCAGCAGCACGACCCCCATTGACGAGCAGTACTTC.

This clonotype was recorded at least ten times. The rearrangement joins TRBV27 to TRBJ1-5; perhaps TRBD1 as D (6 bases). Trimming stripped 6 bases from V and 3 bases from J, with 18 bases between. CDR3 length: 16 amino acids. Germline CDR1 reads MNHEY; CDR2 reads SMNVEV (reference sequence). Here the CDR3 reads CASSLTSGQINQPQHF. The CDR3 DNA reads TGTGCCAGCAGCTTAACCTCCGGACAGATCAATCAGCCCCAGCATTTT.

Concerning this clonotype itself: Lacking the conserved final phenylalanine or tryptophan, this CDR3 likely reflects a read error. The genes are TRBV9 and TRBJ1-1; possibly TRBD1 for D (6 bases). The CDR3 is 15 residues long. V shed 4 bases and J shed 4 bases, with 17 bases lying between them. Per the germline V gene, CDR1 is SGDLS and CDR2 is YYNGEE. CDR3 region: CASSPHRAGSTEAFL. The CDR3 DNA is TGTGCCAGCAGCCCGCACAGGGCTGGGAGCACTGAAGCTTTCCTT.

The chain couples TRBV19 to TRBJ2-3; 8 bases map to TRBD1. The CDR3 totals 13 residues. The J segment lost 10 bases and the V segment lost 7 bases, leaving 10 bases of the junction unmatched. The germline V gene encodes CDR1 LNHDA and CDR2 SQIVND (reference sequence). The DNA for the CDR3 is TGTGCCAGTAAGGCCCGATCCAGGGGGCCGCAGTATTTT. It encodes CASKARSRGPQYF.

This clonotype showed up many times. V gene TRBV29-1 combines with J gene TRBJ1-1; 7 positions match TRBD1. CDR3 length: 13 residues. After removal of 3 bases from V and 1 base from J, the junction contained 2 bases not matched to a gene. Germline CDR1 SQVTM, CDR2 ANQGSEA. CDR3 region: CSVDRTGNTEAFF. CDR3 DNA: TGCAGCGTTGATAGGACAGGGAACACTGAAGCTTTCTTT.

In its sample, this clonotype was seen many times. This rearrangement joins TRBV7-9 to TRBJ1-2, with D perhaps matching TRBD1 (6 bases). V lost 5 bases and J lost 2, with 9 bases in between. Germline V gives CDR1 SEHNR, CDR2 FQNEAQ (reference sequence). The CDR3 is made up of 13 amino acids. CDR3 loop: CASSHGQNYGYTF. CDR3 in DNA: TGTGCCAGCAGCCACGGACAGAACTATGGCTACACCTTC. Drawing the rest from reference TRBV7-9 and TRBJ1-2, the complete variable domain is DTGVSQNPRHKITKRGQNVTFRCDPISEHNRLYWYRQTLGQGPEFLTYFQNEAQLEKSRLLSDRFSAERPKGSFSTLEIQRTEQGDSAMYLCASSHGQNYGYTFGSGTRLTVV.

This clonotype was observed a handful of times. For the CDR3, the DNA is TGTGCCAGCAGTTTCCGGACTAGCGGGAGGCCCAATGAGCAGTTCTTC. As protein: CASSFRTSGRPNEQFF. The chain links TRBV12-3 or TRBV12-4 to TRBJ2-1; 14 nucleotides agree with TRBD2. The CDR3 runs 16 residues. V shed 3 bases and J 6 bases; nucleotides not matched to a gene: 4.